The clone carrying this TCR beta chain was picked up many times. The CDR3 extends over 15 amino acids. The germline CDR1 and CDR2 sequences are SEHNR and FQNEAQ (reference sequence). Trimming left V 5 bases short and J 2 bases short, with 16 bases between. This sample was taken from a study of neurological immune-mediated disorders. TCRdb ran MiXCR on the 5' RACE reads and lists one entry per CDR3 protein. The profile shows tens of thousands of distinct CDR3 sequences, around 3.5% of them singletons. Sequenced: PBMCs. This chain links TRBV7-9 with TRBJ2-7; perhaps TRBD1 as D (6 bases). This clonotype was obtained from a woman aged 50 to 60 with multiple sclerosis. CDR3 amino acids: CASSGAGTRTYEQYF. CDR3 in DNA: TGTGCCAGCAGCGGGGCCGGGACACGAACCTACGAGCAGTACTTC.